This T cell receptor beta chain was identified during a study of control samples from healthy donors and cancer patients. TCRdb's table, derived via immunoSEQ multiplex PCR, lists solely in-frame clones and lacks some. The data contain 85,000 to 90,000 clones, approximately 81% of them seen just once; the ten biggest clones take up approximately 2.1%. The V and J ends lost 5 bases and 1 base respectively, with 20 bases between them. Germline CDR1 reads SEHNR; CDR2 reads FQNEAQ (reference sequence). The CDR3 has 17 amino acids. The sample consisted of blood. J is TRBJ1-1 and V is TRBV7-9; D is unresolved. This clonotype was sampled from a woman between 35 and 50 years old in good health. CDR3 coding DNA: TGTGCCAGCAGCCCGGGGTGGGCAGGAAGGGAGAACACTGAAGCTTTCTTT. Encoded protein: CASSPGWAGRENTEAFF.